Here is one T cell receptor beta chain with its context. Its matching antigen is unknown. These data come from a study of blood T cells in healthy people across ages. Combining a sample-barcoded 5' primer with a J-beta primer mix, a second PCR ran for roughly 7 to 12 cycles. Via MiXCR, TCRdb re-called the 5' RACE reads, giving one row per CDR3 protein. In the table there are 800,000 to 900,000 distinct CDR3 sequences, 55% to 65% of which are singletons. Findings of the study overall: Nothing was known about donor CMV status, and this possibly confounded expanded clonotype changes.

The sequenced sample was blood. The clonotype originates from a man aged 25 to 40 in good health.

CDR3 residues: CASTVNFATRDTQYF. For the CDR3, the DNA is TGTGCCAGCACGGTAAATTTTGCAACTCGGGATACGCAGTATTTT. The J gene is TRBJ2-3, the V gene TRBV6-1; no definite D call. Germline V gene data show CDR1 as MNHNS and CDR2 as SASEGT. Trimming stripped 7 bases from V and 6 bases from J, with 20 bases between. The CDR3 spans 15 residues.